The 17 T cell receptor beta chains below come from one sample, sequenced in a study of T-cell memory formation after mild COVID-19. One entry per CDR3 protein, called by TCRdb with MiXCR from the 5' RACE reads. This sample has fewer than 700,000 distinct CDR3 sequences, with about a sixth found just once. Input material: PBMCs or a T cell subset sorted from them (not recorded which). The receptors stem from an adult woman who had mild COVID-19 (a few samples of this study predate the infection). Cell type and time point are not known.

On this clonotype itself: The CDR3 does not end in the conserved phenylalanine or tryptophan, so this is likely a read error. The chain has TRBV15 and TRBJ2-1; D may be TRBD2 (5 bases). This CDR3 is 15 amino acids long. V was shortened by 0 bases and J by 5 bases, with 11 bases between the two germline ends. Germline V gene sequence: CDR1 LNHNV, CDR2 YYDKDF (reference sequence). DNA of the CDR3: TGTGCCACCAGCAGAGACCCTGGACTTGACAATGAGCAGTTCTTA. It encodes CATSRDPGLDNEQFL.

The chain joins TRBV20-1 to TRBJ1-1; D not resolved. The CDR3 loop spans 11 amino acids. V shed 1 base and J shed 7 bases, with 7 bases lying between them. The germline CDR1 and CDR2 sequences are DFQATT and SNEGSKA (reference sequence). CDR3 coding DNA: TGCAGTGCTAGAGGGAGCGTTGAAGCTTTCTTT. Its translation is CSARGSVEAFF.

This chain uses TRBV7-8 with TRBJ2-3, with TRBD2 identical over 10 bases. The CDR3 is made up of 18 amino acids. V lost 4 bases and J lost 1; bases outside the gene matches: 11. Germline V lookup: CDR1 SGHVS, CDR2 FQNEAQ. CDR3 region: CASSSTISTSGGTDTQYF. Written as DNA, the CDR3 is TGTGCCAGCAGCTCGACCATTAGCACTAGCGGGGGCACAGATACGCAGTATTTT.

This clonotype came up a few times. J is TRBJ2-1 and V is TRBV5-6; D is possibly TRBD1 or TRBD2 (6 bases each). CDR1 and CDR2 (germline): SGHDT, YYEEEE. With 1 base removed from V and 10 bases from J, the gap between germline ends came to 18 bases. The CDR3 has 15 residues. The CDR3 nucleotides are TGTGCCAGCAGCTTGACGGCAGGGGAGGCCCGGGAGCAGTTCTTC. It codes for CASSLTAGEAREQFF.

The chain links TRBV15 to TRBJ1-1; weak D call: TRBD1 (5 bases). The CDR3 contains 16 residues. With 1 base removed from V and 0 bases from J, the gap between germline ends came to 12 bases. Germline-derived CDR1 and CDR2 are LNHNV and YYDKDF (reference sequence). The CDR3 region has the DNA TGTGCCACCAGCAGAGGCGTGACAGCCATGAACACTGAAGCTTTCTTT. Translation: CATSRGVTAMNTEAFF.

This clonotype was counted many times. This chain uses TRBV6-4 with TRBJ2-2; D uncertain. The CDR3 sequence is 13 residues long. V lost 2 bases and J 3 bases, leaving 4 bases between the germline ends. Germline V gene data show CDR1 as MRHNA and CDR2 as SNTAGT. The CDR3 here is CASSDRDTGELFF. As DNA, the CDR3 is TGTGCCAGCAGTGACAGGGACACCGGGGAGCTGTTTTTT.

This clonotype turned up a few times. The chain links TRBV10-3 to TRBJ2-7; unclear D gene. Germline V lookup: CDR1 ENHRY, CDR2 SYGVKD. The V end was cut by 2 bases, the J end by 3 bases, with 8 bases between. The CDR3 extends over 13 amino acids. As DNA, the CDR3 is TGTGCCATCAGTGAGGTATTGAGCTACGAGCAGTACTTC. It specifies CAISEVLSYEQYF.

This clonotype was recorded many times. The chain has TRBV11-3 and TRBJ2-1; D unclear. Germline CDR1 SGHNT, CDR2 YENEEA. The CDR3 consists of 14 residues. V gave up 1 base and J gave up 3 bases, with 7 bases separating them. The CDR3 is CASSLGSFYNEQFF. DNA for the CDR3: TGTGCCAGCAGCTTAGGTAGTTTCTACAATGAGCAGTTCTTC.

This clonotype occurred a few times. The gene calls are TRBV5-1 and TRBJ1-2; 7 bases fit TRBD1. Germline-derived CDR1 and CDR2 are SGHRS and YFSETQ. The CDR3 spans 14 residues. Trimming cost V 2 bases and J 4 bases; bases outside gene matches: 5. Here the CDR3 reads CASSFETGSYGYTF. In DNA form, the CDR3 reads TGCGCCAGCAGCTTCGAGACAGGGAGCTATGGCTACACCTTC.

The chain combines TRBV5-5 with TRBJ2-3, with D possibly called TRBD1 or TRBD2 (5 bases each). CDR3 size: 16 residues. V lost 2 bases and J 1 base, leaving 14 bases between the germline ends. The germline V gene has CDR1 SGHKS and CDR2 YYEKEE (reference sequence). Here the CDR3 reads CASSLQPRGRTDTQYF. CDR3 nucleotides: TGTGCCAGCAGCTTACAGCCTAGGGGACGCACAGATACGCAGTATTTT.

For the CDR3, the DNA is TGCAGCGTTCGCGGAAGGGGCGGCTACGAGCAGTACTTC. Amino acid sequence: CSVRGRGGYEQYF. The chain recombines TRBV29-1 with TRBJ2-7, with D possibly matching TRBD1 (5 bases). Germline CDR1 and CDR2: SQVTM and ANQGSEA. Trimming cost V 5 bases and J 3 bases, with 14 bases left between them. The CDR3 contains 13 residues.

The chain joins TRBV4-2 to TRBJ1-1; no clear D. V shed 4 bases and J shed 3 bases, with 12 bases lying between them. The CDR3 sequence is 14 residues long. Germline CDR1 LGHNA, CDR2 YNFKEQ. The CDR3: CASSPEVRDTEAFF. For the CDR3, the DNA is TGTGCCAGCAGCCCGGAGGTGAGGGACACTGAAGCTTTCTTT.

The sample holds a few counts of this clonotype. The rearrangement uses TRBV19 and TRBJ2-7; 8 bases line up with TRBD2. The germline CDR1 and CDR2 sequences are LNHDA and SQIVND (reference sequence). CDR3 length equals 15 residues. V lost 1 base, J lost 3 bases, and 5 bases stayed unmatched. The CDR3: CASSIASGRIYEQYF. The CDR3 bases are TGTGCCAGTAGTATAGCCAGCGGGAGAATCTACGAGCAGTACTTC. The full variable domain, completed using reference TRBV19 and TRBJ2-7, is DGGITQSPKYLFRKEGQNVTLSCEQNLNHDAMYWYRQDPGQGLRLIYYSQIVNDFQKGDIAEGYSVSREKKESFPLTVTSAQKNPTAFYLCASSIASGRIYEQYFGPGTRLTVT.

Only a few counts were recorded for this clonotype. CDR3 sequence (DNA): TGCAGTGCTAGAACGACTAGCGGATACTCCGAGCAGTACTTC. It translates to CSARTTSGYSEQYF. The chain employs TRBV20-1 and TRBJ2-7; 9 nucleotides agree with TRBD2. The CDR3 length is 14 residues. The trim removed 2 bases at V and 6 bases at J, leaving 8 bases unmatched. Germline V gene lookup returns CDR1 DFQATT and CDR2 SNEGSKA (reference sequence).

Worth noting for this clonotype: A single base separates this from a much larger clone, so it may be a read error. The chain joins TRBV4-3 to TRBJ2-1; 12 bases align to TRBD2. The length of the CDR3 is 16 residues. The junction had 2 bases not matched to a gene; V was cut back by 2 bases and J by 3 bases. The V gene's germline CDR1 is LGHNA and CDR2 YSLEER. The CDR3 region has the DNA TGCGCCAGCAGCCAACCGACTAGCGGGAGCTACAATGAGCAGTTCTTC. As protein: CASSQPTSGSYNEQFF.

The chain combines TRBV5-1 with TRBJ2-7, with D hard to call. V lost 7 bases and J 3 bases, leaving 17 bases between the germline ends. Per germline, CDR1 SGHRS and CDR2 YFSETQ. CDR3 length: 14 amino acids. For the CDR3, the DNA is TGCGCCAGCGCCACAGACTTACAAGGCTACGAGCAGTACTTC. Translating gives CASATDLQGYEQYF.

This clonotype was detected a few times. This chain connects TRBV20-1 to TRBJ2-7, with D unresolved. V was shortened by 3 bases and J by 5 bases, with 11 bases between the two germline ends. Germline CDR1 and CDR2: DFQATT and SNEGSKA (reference sequence). This CDR3 has 12 amino acids. DNA of the CDR3: TGCAGTGCTAGTCCCGCCCAGGACGAGCAGTACTTC. It specifies CSASPAQDEQYF.